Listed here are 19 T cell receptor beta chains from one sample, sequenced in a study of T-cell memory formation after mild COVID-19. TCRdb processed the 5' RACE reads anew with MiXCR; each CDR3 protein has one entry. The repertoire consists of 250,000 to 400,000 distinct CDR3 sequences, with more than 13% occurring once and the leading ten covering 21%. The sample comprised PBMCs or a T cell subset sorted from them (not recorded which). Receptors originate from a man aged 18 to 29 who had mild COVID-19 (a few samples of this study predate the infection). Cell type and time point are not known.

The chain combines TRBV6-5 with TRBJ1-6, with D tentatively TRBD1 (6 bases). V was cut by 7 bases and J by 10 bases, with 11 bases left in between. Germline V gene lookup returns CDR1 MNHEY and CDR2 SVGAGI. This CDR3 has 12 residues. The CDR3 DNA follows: TGTGCCAGCAAAACAGGGTCCTCACCCCTCCACTTT. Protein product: CASKTGSSPLHF.

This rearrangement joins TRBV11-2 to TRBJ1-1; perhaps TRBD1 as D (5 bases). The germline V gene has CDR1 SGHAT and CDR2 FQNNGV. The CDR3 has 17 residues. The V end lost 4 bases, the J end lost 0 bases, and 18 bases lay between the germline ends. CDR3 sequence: CASSSAWDVSMNTEAFF. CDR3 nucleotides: TGTGCCAGCAGCTCGGCGTGGGACGTATCCATGAACACTGAAGCTTTCTTT.

In nucleotides, the CDR3 is TGCGCCAGCAGCCAGGCCACAGGGGCGAACATTCAGTACTTC. It is translated as CASSQATGANIQYF. The chain joins TRBV4-3 to TRBJ2-4; TRBD1 matches 7 bases. The ends lost 3 bases at V and 7 bases at J; junction bases unmatched: 6. The length of the CDR3 is 14 residues. CDR1 LGHNA and CDR2 YSLEER come from the germline V gene.

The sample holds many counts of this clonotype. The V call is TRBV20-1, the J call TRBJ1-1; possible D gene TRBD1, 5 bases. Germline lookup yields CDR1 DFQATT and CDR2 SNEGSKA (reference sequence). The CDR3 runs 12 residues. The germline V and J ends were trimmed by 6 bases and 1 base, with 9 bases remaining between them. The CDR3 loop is CSAWRGNTEAFF. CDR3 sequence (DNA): TGCAGTGCATGGAGGGGGAACACTGAAGCTTTCTTT.

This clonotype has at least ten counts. The CDR3 coding sequence is TGTGCCAGCGGACAGGGTGAGAACACTGAAGCTTTCTTT. As protein: CASGQGENTEAFF. The chain combines TRBV2 with TRBJ1-1; 8 positions agree with TRBD1. The CDR3 has 13 amino acids. Germline trimming cut 8 bases from V and 1 base from J; bases unmatched to any gene: 3. The germline V gene encodes CDR1 SNHLY and CDR2 FYNNEI.

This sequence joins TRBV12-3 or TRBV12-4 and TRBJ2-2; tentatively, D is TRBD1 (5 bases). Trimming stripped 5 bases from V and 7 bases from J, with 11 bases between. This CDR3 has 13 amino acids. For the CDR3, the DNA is TGTGCCAGCAGTCAGGGCCCAGTCGGGGAGCTGTTTTTT. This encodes CASSQGPVGELFF.

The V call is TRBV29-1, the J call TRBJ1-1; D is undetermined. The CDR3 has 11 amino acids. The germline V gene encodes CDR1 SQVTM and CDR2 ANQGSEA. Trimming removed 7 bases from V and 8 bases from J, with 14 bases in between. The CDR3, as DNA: TGCAGCGCTCCGCAGCGGGGAGAAGCTTTCTTT. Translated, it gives CSAPQRGEAFF.

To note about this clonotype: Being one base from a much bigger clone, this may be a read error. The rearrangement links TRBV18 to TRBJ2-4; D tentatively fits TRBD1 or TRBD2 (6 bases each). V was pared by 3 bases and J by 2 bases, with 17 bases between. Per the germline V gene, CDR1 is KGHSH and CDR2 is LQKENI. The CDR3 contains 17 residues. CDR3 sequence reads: CASSPMGGGVSKNIQYF. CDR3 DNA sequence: TGTGCCAGCTCACCCATGGGGGGCGGCGTCTCCAAAAACATTCAGTACTTC.

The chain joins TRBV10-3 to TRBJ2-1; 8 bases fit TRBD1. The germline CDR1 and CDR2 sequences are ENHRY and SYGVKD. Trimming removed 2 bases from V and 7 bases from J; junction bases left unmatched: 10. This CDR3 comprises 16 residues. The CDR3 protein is CAISERRQGAQNEQFF. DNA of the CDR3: TGTGCCATCAGTGAGAGGAGGCAGGGGGCGCAAAATGAGCAGTTCTTC.

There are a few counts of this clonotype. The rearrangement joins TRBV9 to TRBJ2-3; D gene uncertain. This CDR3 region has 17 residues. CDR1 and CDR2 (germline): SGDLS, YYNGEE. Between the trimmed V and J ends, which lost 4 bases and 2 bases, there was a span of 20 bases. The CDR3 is CASSPPPGSRLTDTQYF. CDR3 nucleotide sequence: TGTGCCAGCAGCCCACCCCCCGGCAGTCGGCTCACAGATACGCAGTATTTT.

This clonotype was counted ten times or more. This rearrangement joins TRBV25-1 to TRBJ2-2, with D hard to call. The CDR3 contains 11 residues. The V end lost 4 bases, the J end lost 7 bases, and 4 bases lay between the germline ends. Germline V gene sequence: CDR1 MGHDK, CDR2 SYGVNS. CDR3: CASSVVGELFF. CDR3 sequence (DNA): TGTGCCAGCAGTGTGGTCGGGGAGCTGTTTTTT.

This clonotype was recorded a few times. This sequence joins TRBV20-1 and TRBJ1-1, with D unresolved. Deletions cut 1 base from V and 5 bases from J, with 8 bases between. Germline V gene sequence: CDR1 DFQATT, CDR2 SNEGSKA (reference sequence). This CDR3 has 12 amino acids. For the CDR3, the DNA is TGCAGTGCTAGAGTACGAGGAACTGAAGCTTTCTTT. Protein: CSARVRGTEAFF.

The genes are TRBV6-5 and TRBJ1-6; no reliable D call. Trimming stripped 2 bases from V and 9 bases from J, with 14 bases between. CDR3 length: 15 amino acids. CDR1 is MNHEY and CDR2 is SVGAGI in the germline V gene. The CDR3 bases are TGTGCCAGCAGTTACGCCGGGAGGCAGGCTTCACCCCTCCACTTT. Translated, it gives CASSYAGRQASPLHF.

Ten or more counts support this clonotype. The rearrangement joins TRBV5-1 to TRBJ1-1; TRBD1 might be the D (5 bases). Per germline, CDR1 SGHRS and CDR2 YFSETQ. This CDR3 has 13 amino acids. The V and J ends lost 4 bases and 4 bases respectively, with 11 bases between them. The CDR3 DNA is TGCGCCAGCAGCCGAGTGGGGCGCACTGAAGCTTTCTTT. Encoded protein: CASSRVGRTEAFF. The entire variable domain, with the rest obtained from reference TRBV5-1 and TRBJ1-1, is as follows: KAGVTQTPRYLIKTRGQQVTLSCSPISGHRSVSWYQQTPGQGLQFLFEYFSETQRNKGNFPGRFSGRQFSNSRSEMNVSTLELGDSALYLCASSRVGRTEAFFGQGTRLTVV.

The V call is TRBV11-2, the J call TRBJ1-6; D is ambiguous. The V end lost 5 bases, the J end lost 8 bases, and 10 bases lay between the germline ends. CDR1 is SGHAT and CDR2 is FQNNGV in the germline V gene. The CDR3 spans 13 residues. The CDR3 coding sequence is TGTGCCAGCAGCCGCGTGGTGGATTCACCCCTCCACTTT. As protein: CASSRVVDSPLHF.

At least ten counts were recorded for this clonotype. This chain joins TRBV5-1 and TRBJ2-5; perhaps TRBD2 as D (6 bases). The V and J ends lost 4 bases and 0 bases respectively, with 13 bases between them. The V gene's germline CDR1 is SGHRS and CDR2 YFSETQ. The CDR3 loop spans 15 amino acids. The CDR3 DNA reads TGCGCCAGCAGCACTAACCGGGACTACCAAGAGACCCAGTACTTC. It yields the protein CASSTNRDYQETQYF.

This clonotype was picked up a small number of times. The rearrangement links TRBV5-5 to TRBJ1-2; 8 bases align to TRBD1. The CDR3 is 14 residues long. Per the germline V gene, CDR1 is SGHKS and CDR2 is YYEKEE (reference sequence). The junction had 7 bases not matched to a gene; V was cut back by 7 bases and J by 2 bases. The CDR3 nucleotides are TGTGCCAGCGGACAGGGTACCATCAACTATGGCTACACCTTC. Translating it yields CASGQGTINYGYTF.

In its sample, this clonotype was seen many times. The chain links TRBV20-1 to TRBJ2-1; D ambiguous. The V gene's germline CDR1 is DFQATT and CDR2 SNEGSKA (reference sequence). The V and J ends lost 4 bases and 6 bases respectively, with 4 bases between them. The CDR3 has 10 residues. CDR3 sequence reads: CSATSNEQFF. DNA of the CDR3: TGCAGTGCTACGAGCAATGAGCAGTTCTTC.

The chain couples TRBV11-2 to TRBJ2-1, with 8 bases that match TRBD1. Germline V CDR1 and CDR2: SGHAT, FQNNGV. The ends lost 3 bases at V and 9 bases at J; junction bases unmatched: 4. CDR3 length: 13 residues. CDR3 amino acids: CASSFGQGLEQFF. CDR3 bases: TGTGCCAGCAGCTTTGGACAGGGACTTGAGCAGTTCTTC.